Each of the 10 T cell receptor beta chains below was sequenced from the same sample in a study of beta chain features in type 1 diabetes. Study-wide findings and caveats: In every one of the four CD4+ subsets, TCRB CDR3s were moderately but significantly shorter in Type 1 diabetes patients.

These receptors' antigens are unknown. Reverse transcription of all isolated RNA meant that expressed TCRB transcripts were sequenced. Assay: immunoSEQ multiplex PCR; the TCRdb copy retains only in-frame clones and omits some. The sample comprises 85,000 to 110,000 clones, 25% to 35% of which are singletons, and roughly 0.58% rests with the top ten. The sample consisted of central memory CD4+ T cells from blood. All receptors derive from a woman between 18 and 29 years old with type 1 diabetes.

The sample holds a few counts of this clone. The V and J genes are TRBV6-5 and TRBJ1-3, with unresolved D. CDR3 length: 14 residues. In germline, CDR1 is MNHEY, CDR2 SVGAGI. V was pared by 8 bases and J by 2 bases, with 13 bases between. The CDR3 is CASATGFTGNTIYF. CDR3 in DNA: TGTGCCAGCGCGACGGGTTTTACTGGAAACACCATATATTTT.

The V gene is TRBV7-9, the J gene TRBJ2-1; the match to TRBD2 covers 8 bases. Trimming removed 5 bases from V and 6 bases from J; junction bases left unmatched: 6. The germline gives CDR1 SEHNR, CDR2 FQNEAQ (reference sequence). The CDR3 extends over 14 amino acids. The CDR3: CASSPSGGSNEQFF. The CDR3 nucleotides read TGTGCCAGCAGCCCTTCGGGAGGGAGCAATGAGCAGTTCTTC. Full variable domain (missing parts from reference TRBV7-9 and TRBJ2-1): DTGVSQNPRHKITKRGQNVTFRCDPISEHNRLYWYRQTLGQGPEFLTYFQNEAQLEKSRLLSDRFSAERPKGSFSTLEIQRTEQGDSAMYLCASSPSGGSNEQFFGPGTRLTVL.

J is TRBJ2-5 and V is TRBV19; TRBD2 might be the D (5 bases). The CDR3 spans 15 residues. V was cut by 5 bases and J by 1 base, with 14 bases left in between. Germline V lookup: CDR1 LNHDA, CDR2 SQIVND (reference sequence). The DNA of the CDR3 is TGTGCCAGTAGTTCAGCTGGACTGACCCAAGAGACCCAGTACTTC. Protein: CASSSAGLTQETQYF.

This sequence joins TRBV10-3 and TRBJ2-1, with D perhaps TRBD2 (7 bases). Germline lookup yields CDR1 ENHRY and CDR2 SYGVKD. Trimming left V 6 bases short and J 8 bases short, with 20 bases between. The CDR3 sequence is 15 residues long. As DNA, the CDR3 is TGTGCCATCAGGGGGGGGGCTAGCGGAAGCTATGAGCAGTTCTTC. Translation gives CAIRGGASGSYEQFF.

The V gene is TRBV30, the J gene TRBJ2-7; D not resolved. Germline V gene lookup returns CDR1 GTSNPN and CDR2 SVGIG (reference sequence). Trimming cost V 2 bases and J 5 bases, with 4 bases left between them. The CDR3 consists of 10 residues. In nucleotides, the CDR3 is TGTGCCTGGAGTATTAACGAGCAGTACTTC. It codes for CAWSINEQYF.

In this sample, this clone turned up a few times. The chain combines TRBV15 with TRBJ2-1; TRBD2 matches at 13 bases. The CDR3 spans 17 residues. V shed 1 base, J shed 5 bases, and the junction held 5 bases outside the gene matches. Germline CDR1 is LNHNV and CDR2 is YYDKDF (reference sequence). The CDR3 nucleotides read TGTGCCACCAGCAGAGGACTTGGGACTAGCGGGAACAATGAGCAGTTCTTC. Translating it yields CATSRGLGTSGNNEQFF.

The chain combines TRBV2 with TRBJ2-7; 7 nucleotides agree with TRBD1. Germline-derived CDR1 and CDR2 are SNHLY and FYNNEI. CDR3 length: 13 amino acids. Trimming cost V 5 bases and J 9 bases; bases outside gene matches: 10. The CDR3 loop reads CASSTDRSGRQYV. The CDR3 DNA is TGTGCCAGCAGTACGGACAGGTCGGGCCGGCAGTACGTC.

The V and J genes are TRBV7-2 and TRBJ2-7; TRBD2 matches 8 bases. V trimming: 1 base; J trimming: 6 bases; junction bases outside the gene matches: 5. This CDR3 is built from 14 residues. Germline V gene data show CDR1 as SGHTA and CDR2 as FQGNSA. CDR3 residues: CASSLEGAGGEQYV. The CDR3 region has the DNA TGTGCCAGCAGCTTAGAAGGCGCGGGAGGCGAGCAGTACGTC.

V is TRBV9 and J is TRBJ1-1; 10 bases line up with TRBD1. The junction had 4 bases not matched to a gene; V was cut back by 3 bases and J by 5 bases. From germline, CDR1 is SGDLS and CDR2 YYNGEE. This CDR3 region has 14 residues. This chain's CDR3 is CASSAWTGGTEAFF. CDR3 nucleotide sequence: TGTGCCAGCAGCGCCTGGACAGGGGGAACTGAAGCTTTCTTT.

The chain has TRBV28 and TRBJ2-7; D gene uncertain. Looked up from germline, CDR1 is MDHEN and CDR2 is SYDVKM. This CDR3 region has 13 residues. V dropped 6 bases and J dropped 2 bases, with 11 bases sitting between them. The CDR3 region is CASSNLSPYEQYF. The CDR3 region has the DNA TGTGCCAGCAGCAACCTGAGTCCCTACGAGCAGTACTTC.